This T cell receptor (beta chain) was observed in a study of cytomegalovirus exposure and HLA in healthy donors. Study results and caveats: Generally TCR sequences proved uncommon, though certain public TCRs appeared in numerous donors.

The data were produced by immunoSEQ multiplex PCR, yet TCRdb's version contains in-frame clones alone and is incomplete. The sample shows over 200,000 clones, roughly 90% of them seen only once. Trimming stripped 5 bases from V and 0 bases from J, with 13 bases between. Per germline, CDR1 MNHEY and CDR2 SMNVEV (reference sequence). The CDR3 is made up of 16 amino acids. In regard to this clone: Its antigen remains unidentified.

This clonotype was obtained from a woman aged 18-29 years in good health and CMV-seronegative. V gene TRBV27 combines with J gene TRBJ2-2, with a weak D call TRBD1 (5 bases). Sequenced: PBMCs. The CDR3 DNA is TGTGCCAGCAGTCCACCGACAGCGACGAACACCGGGGAGCTGTTTTTT. Translated, it gives CASSPPTATNTGELFF.